This T cell receptor beta chain was identified during a study of T cell responses to AZD1222 COVID-19 vaccine. From germline, CDR1 is LNHDA and CDR2 SQIVND (reference sequence). Trimming removed 3 bases from V and 9 bases from J; junction bases left unmatched: 11. The CDR3 is 15 residues long. Data came from immunoSEQ multiplex PCR; TCRdb stores just in-frame clones and leaves some out. The top ten clones hold about 4.8% of a sample with nearly 110,000 clones, about 90% of them seen once. The sequences come from peripheral blood, collected on day 0 of AZD1222 vaccination. The genes are TRBV19 and TRBJ1-1; the match to TRBD1 covers 9 bases. This TCR derives from an adult in good health. The CDR3 region is CASSMPGTGSSQAFF. The DNA for the CDR3 is TGTGCCAGTAGTATGCCCGGGACAGGGTCCTCTCAAGCTTTCTTT.